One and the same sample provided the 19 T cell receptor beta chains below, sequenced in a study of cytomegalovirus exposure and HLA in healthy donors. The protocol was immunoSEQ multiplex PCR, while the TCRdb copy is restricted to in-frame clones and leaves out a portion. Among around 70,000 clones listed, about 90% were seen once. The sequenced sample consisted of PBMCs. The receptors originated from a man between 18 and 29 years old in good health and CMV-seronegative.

In DNA, the CDR3 is TGTGCCAGCAGCTTACAGGGGAGCTCCTACGAGCAGTACTTC. Amino acid sequence: CASSLQGSSYEQYF. The chain couples TRBV7-2 to TRBJ2-7; TRBD1 is a possible D gene (6 bases). CDR1 is SGHTA and CDR2 is FQGNSA in the germline V gene. The CDR3 is made up of 14 amino acids. V was shortened by 2 bases and J by 0 bases, with 8 bases between the two germline ends.

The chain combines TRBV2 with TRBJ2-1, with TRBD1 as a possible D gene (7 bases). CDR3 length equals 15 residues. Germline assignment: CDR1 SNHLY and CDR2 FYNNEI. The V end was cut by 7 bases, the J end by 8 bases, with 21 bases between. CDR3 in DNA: TGTGCCAGCAATTCGCAGGGGGGTCGAATCGATGAGCAGTTCTTC. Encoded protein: CASNSQGGRIDEQFF.

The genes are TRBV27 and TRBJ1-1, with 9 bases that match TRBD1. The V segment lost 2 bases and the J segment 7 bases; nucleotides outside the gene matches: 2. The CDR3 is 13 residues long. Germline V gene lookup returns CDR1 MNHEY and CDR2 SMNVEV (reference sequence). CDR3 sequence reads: CASSLTGGFEAFF. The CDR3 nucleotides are TGTGCCAGCAGTTTAACAGGGGGCTTTGAAGCTTTCTTT.

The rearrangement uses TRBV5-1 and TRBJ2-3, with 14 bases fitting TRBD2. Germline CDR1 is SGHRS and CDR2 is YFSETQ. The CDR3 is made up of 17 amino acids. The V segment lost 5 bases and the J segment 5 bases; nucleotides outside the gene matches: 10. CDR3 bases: TGCGCCAGCAGTCAAGGGACTAGCGGGAGTCGGGAAGATACGCAGTATTTT. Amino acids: CASSQGTSGSREDTQYF.

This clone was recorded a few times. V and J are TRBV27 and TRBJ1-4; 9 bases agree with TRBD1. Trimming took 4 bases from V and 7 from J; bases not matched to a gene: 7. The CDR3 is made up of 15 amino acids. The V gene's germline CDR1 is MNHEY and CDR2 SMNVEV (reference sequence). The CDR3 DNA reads TGTGCCAGCAGTTCCGGGACAGGGCTTTTTGAAAAACTGTTTTTT. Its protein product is CASSSGTGLFEKLFF.

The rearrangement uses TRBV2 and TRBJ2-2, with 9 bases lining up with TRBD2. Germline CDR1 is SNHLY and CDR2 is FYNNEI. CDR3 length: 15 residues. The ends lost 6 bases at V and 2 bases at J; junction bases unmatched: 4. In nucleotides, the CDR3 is TGTGCCAGCAGATTGACTAGCGGAAACACCGGGGAGCTGTTTTTT. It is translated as CASRLTSGNTGELFF.

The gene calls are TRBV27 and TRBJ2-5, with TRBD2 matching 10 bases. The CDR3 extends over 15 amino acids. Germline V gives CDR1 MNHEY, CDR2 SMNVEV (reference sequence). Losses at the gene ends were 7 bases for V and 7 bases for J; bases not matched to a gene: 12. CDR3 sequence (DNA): TGTGCCAGCATGATTTCTAGCGGGAGATTCGGGACCCAGTACTTC. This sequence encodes CASMISSGRFGTQYF.

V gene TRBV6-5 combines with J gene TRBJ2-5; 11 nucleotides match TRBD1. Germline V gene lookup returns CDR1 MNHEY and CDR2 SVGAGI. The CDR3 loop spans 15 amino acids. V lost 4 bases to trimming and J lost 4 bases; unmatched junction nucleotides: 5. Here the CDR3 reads CASSFGTGGLETQYF. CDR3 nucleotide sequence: TGTGCCAGCAGTTTTGGGACAGGGGGTTTAGAGACCCAGTACTTC.

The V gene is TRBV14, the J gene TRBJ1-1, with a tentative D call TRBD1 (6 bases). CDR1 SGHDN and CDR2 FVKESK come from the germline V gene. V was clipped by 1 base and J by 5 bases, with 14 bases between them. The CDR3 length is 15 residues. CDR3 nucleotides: TGTGCCAGCAGCCAAGGAAGGGGGGGAAGAACTGAAGCTTTCTTT. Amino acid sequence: CASSQGRGGRTEAFF.

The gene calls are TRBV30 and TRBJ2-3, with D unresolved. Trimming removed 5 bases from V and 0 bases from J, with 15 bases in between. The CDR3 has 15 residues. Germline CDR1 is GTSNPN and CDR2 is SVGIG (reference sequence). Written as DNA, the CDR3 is TGTGCCTGGGCCCTCTCGAGCGTCAGCACAGATACGCAGTATTTT. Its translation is CAWALSSVSTDTQYF.

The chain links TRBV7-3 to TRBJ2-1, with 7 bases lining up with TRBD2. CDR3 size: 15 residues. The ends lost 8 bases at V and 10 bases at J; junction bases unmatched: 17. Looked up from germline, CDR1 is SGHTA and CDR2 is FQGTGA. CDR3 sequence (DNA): TGTGCCAGCTCTTTTGGTCAGCGGGGTGGCTGGGAGCAGTTCTTC. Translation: CASSFGQRGGWEQFF.

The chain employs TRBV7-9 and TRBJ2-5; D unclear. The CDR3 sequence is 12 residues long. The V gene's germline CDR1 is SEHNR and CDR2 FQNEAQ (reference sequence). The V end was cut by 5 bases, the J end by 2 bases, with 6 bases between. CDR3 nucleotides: TGTGCCAGCAGCCCCAAACAAGAGACCCAGTACTTC. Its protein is CASSPKQETQYF.

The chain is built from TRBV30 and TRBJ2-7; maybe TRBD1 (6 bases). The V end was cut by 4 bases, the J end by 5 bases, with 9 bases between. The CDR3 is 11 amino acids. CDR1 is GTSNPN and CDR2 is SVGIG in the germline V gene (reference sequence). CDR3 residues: CAWTGDDEQYF. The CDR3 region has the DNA TGTGCCTGGACAGGGGACGACGAGCAGTACTTC.

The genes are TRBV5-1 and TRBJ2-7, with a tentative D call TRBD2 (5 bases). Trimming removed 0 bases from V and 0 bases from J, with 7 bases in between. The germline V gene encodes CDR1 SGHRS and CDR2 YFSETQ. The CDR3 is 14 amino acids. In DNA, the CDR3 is TGCGCCAGCAGCTTGGTCGGACTCTCCTACGAGCAGTACTTC. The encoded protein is CASSLVGLSYEQYF.

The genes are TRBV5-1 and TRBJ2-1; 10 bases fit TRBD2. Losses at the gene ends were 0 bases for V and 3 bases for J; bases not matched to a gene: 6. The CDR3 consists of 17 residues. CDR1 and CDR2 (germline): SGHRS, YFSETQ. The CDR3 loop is CASSLGTSGTIYNEQFF. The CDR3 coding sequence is TGCGCCAGCAGCTTGGGTACTAGCGGGACCATCTACAATGAGCAGTTCTTC.

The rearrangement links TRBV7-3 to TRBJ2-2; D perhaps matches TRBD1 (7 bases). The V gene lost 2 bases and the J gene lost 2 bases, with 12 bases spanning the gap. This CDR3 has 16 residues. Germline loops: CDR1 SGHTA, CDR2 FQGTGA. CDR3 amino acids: CASSLFGGGNTGELFF. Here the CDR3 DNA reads TGTGCCAGCAGCTTATTTGGAGGGGGCAACACCGGGGAGCTGTTTTTT.

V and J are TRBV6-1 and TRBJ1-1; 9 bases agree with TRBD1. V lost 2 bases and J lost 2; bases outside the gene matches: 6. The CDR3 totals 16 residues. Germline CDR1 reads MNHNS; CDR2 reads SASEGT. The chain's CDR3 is CASSEPGQGLNTEAFF. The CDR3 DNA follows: TGTGCCAGCAGTGAACCAGGACAGGGGCTCAACACTGAAGCTTTCTTT.

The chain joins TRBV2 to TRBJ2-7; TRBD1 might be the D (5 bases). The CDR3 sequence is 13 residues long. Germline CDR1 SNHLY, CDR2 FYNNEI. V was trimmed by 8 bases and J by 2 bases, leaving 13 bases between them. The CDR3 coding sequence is TGTGCCAGCGCCTACAGGCAAACCTACGAGCAGTACTTC. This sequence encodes CASAYRQTYEQYF.

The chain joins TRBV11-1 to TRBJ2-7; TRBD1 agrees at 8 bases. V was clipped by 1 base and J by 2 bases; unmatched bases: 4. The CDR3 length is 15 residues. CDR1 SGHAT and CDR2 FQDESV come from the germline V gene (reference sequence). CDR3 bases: TGTGCCAGCAGCTTAGATGGGACAGGTGCCTACGAGCAGTACTTC. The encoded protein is CASSLDGTGAYEQYF. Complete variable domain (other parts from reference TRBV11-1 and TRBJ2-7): EAEVAQSPRYKITEKSQAVAFWCDPISGHATLYWYRQILGQGPELLVQFQDESVVDDSQLPKDRFSAERLKGVDSTLKIQPAELGDSAMYLCASSLDGTGAYEQYFGPGTRLTVT.